The next 21 T cell receptor beta chains were all read from a single sample in a study of shared clonotypes between healthy human individuals. The protocol was immunoSEQ multiplex PCR, while the TCRdb copy is restricted to in-frame clones and leaves out a portion. The sample lists some 2.1 million clones, about 95% occurring once. The material sequenced was naive CD4+ T cells sorted from blood. Regarding subset: CD45RA+ positively selected. These receptors came from a man between 18 and 29 years old in good health.

This clone has more than one count but fewer than ten. The gene calls are TRBV19 and TRBJ1-6, with unresolved D. Germline V lookup: CDR1 LNHDA, CDR2 SQIVND (reference sequence). The length of the CDR3 is 12 residues. V was shortened by 9 bases and J by 8 bases, with 11 bases between the two germline ends. Written as DNA, the CDR3 is TGTGCCAGCTCAAGAGTCGATTCACCCCTCCACTTT. Protein sequence: CASSRVDSPLHF.

The V call is TRBV28, the J call TRBJ2-3; no clear D. Germline V CDR1 and CDR2: MDHEN, SYDVKM. The CDR3 has 12 residues. The V and J ends lost 6 bases and 5 bases respectively, with 9 bases between them. CDR3 DNA sequence: TGTGCCAGCAGCTCTAAGGGAGATACGCAGTATTTT. Its translation: CASSSKGDTQYF.

The genes are TRBV6-5 and TRBJ2-5; 9 bases are shared with TRBD1. The closer fit of TRBJ2-7 to the DNA end suggests the J call may be wrong. Germline V CDR1 and CDR2: MNHEY, SVGAGI. The CDR3 sequence is 15 residues long. The CDR3 DNA sequence: TGTGCCAGCAGTTACGGACGACAGGGGGTCTACGAGCAGTACTTC. Protein sequence: CASSYGRQGVYEQYF.

The J gene is TRBJ2-2, the V gene TRBV9; D tentatively reads TRBD1 or TRBD2 (5 bases each). The CDR3 is 16 amino acids. The ends were cut back, 0 bases at V and 4 bases at J, with 13 bases in the middle. Germline V lookup: CDR1 SGDLS, CDR2 YYNGEE. DNA of the CDR3: TGTGCCAGCAGCGTAGGGCAGGGCGAGGGCACCGGGGAGCTGTTTTTT. Protein product: CASSVGQGEGTGELFF.

On this clone: One end of the junction fails to match germline, which may point to a read error. The chain links TRBV5-1 to TRBJ2-7; weak D call: TRBD1 (5 bases). Per germline, CDR1 SGHRS and CDR2 YFSETQ. There are 14 residues in the CDR3. The CDR3 loop is CASSLVPDQGPRFF. CDR3 sequence (DNA): TGCGCCAGCAGCTTGGTCCCCGATCAGGGTCCCCGCTTCTTC.

This sequence joins TRBV5-1 and TRBJ2-5; 14 bases line up with TRBD2. Germline V gene data show CDR1 as SGHRS and CDR2 as YFSETQ. Trimming took 7 bases from V and 4 from J; bases not matched to a gene: 6. The CDR3 has 15 residues. The CDR3 is CASCDGLAGGETQYF. The DNA for the CDR3 is TGCGCCAGCTGCGACGGACTAGCGGGGGGAGAGACCCAGTACTTC.

The chain joins TRBV7-2 to TRBJ1-6; D is unresolved. V lost 2 bases, J lost 10 bases, and 6 bases lay in between. Germline CDR1 SGHTA, CDR2 FQGNSA. The CDR3 is 12 amino acids. The CDR3 is CASSLLPSPLHF. CDR3 coding DNA: TGTGCCAGCAGCTTACTCCCCTCACCCCTCCACTTT.

Details on this clone: The same CDR3 also results from other DNA sequences found in this sample. The chain recombines TRBV15 with TRBJ2-7, with D possibly being TRBD1 (5 bases). In germline, CDR1 is LNHNV, CDR2 YYDKDF (reference sequence). V dropped 1 base and J dropped 1 base, with 8 bases sitting between them. This CDR3 comprises 14 residues. Here the CDR3 reads CATSRGGGSYEQYF. CDR3 bases: TGTGCCACCAGCAGAGGGGGCGGTTCCTACGAGCAGTACTTC.

The chain carries TRBV18 and TRBJ1-1; TRBD1 might be the D (5 bases). V dropped 0 bases and J dropped 0 bases, with 11 bases sitting between them. CDR3 length: 16 amino acids. The germline V gene has CDR1 KGHSH and CDR2 LQKENI. The CDR3 loop reads CASSPPETAMNTEAFF. The CDR3 DNA is TGTGCCAGCTCACCACCGGAGACAGCTATGAACACTGAAGCTTTCTTT. The full variable domain, in which reference TRBV18 and TRBJ1-1 provide the parts outside the CDR3, is NAGVMQNPRHLVRRRGQEARLRCSPMKGHSHVYWYRQLPEEGLKFMVYLQKENIIDESGMPKERFSAEFPKEGPSILRIQQVVRGDSAAYFCASSPPETAMNTEAFFGQGTRLTVV.

This chain links TRBV6-5 with TRBJ1-2, with 7 positions matching TRBD1. Germline V gene lookup returns CDR1 MNHEY and CDR2 SVGAGI. The CDR3 length is 12 residues. The trim removed 5 bases at V and 8 bases at J, leaving 5 bases unmatched. As DNA, the CDR3 is TGTGCCAGCAGTCCTAACAGGGGAGGCTACACCTTC. Protein: CASSPNRGGYTF.

As for this clone: This sequence may be a read error, since a much larger clone differs from it by one base. The chain uses TRBV30 and TRBJ2-7, with 10 bases lining up with TRBD1. CDR3 length: 13 residues. Germline loops: CDR1 GTSNPN, CDR2 SVGIG (reference sequence). Trimming removed 4 bases from V and 3 bases from J; junction bases left unmatched: 3. CDR3 in DNA: TGTGCCTGGACCCGGGACAGGGGCTACGAGCAGTACTTC. Its protein product is CAWTRDRGYEQYF.

This chain links TRBV13 with TRBJ2-2; a weak D match, TRBD1 (5 bases). Trimming took 5 bases from V and 1 from J, leaving 14 bases between them. The length of the CDR3 is 16 residues. Germline values: CDR1 PRHDT, CDR2 FYEKMQ (reference sequence). CDR3 residues: CASSQDRQMNTGELFF. CDR3 DNA: TGTGCCAGCAGCCAAGACCGACAGATGAACACCGGGGAGCTGTTTTTT.

Points on this clone: Other DNA sequences within the sample encode an identical CDR3. V gene TRBV5-1 combines with J gene TRBJ2-7, with 7 nucleotides matching TRBD2. The CDR3 length is 14 residues. Germline values: CDR1 SGHRS, CDR2 YFSETQ. Germline trimming cut 2 bases from V and 2 bases from J; bases unmatched to any gene: 4. The CDR3 is CASSLGGTTYEQYF. The CDR3 DNA reads TGCGCCAGCAGCTTAGGAGGGACTACCTACGAGCAGTACTTC.

The genes are TRBV18 and TRBJ2-3, with D hard to call. The CDR3 loop spans 14 amino acids. CDR1 and CDR2 (germline): KGHSH, LQKENI. V was clipped by 6 bases and J by 1 base, with 11 bases between them. CDR3 sequence reads: CASSPLSRTDTQYF. The CDR3, as DNA: TGTGCCAGCTCCCCCCTGAGTCGCACAGATACGCAGTATTTT.

This sequence joins TRBV10-3 and TRBJ2-3; tentative D call: TRBD2 (7 bases). Trimming took 7 bases from V and 5 from J, leaving 10 bases between them. Germline V gene sequence: CDR1 ENHRY, CDR2 SYGVKD. The CDR3 totals 12 residues. The CDR3 sequence: CAITRGGDTQYF. The CDR3 nucleotides are TGTGCCATCACGAGGGGGGGAGATACGCAGTATTTT.

The V gene is TRBV2, the J gene TRBJ2-7; 11 bases align to TRBD1. The V segment lost 7 bases and the J segment 4 bases; nucleotides outside the gene matches: 9. Germline CDR1 SNHLY, CDR2 FYNNEI. The CDR3 extends over 15 amino acids. CDR3 amino acids: CASNDRDRGAYEQYF. CDR3 sequence (DNA): TGTGCCAGCAACGACCGGGACAGGGGGGCGTACGAGCAGTACTTC.

The rearrangement uses TRBV5-8 and TRBJ1-2; perhaps TRBD1 as D (5 bases). CDR1 SGHTS and CDR2 YDEGEE come from the germline V gene. There are 12 residues in the CDR3. Trimming removed 3 bases at V and 8 bases at J, with 11 bases between. As DNA, the CDR3 is TGTGCCAGCAGCTGGGGGACGAAAGGCTACACCTTC. Its translation is CASSWGTKGYTF.

This chain links TRBV30 with TRBJ2-2; no clear D gene. The CDR3 has 14 residues. Per germline, CDR1 GTSNPN and CDR2 SVGIG (reference sequence). Trimming removed 0 bases at V and 4 bases at J, with 9 bases between. The CDR3 region has the DNA TGTGCCTGGAGTGTAATGGTAGGCACCGGGGAGCTGTTTTTT. It encodes CAWSVMVGTGELFF.

The chain uses TRBV9 and TRBJ2-2; D is unresolved. This CDR3 is 16 amino acids long. V shed 3 bases and J shed 7 bases, with 19 bases lying between them. CDR1 and CDR2 (germline): SGDLS, YYNGEE. For the CDR3, the DNA is TGTGCCAGCAGCGCCGGGTCCCCAAAACCGGGCGGGGAGCTGTTTTTT. As protein: CASSAGSPKPGGELFF.

The CDR3 region is CASRLGQGLNGYTF. CDR3 nucleotide sequence: TGTGCCAGCAGGCTGGGACAGGGCTTAAATGGCTACACCTTC. The chain employs TRBV2 and TRBJ1-2, with 9 nucleotides matching TRBD1. The CDR3 consists of 14 residues. The germline V gene has CDR1 SNHLY and CDR2 FYNNEI. Trimming at V came to 6 bases and at J to 6 bases, leaving 8 bases not matched to a gene. The whole variable domain, filled in from reference TRBV2 and TRBJ1-2, reads EPEVTQTPSHQVTQMGQEVILRCVPISNHLYFYWYRQILGQKVEFLVSFYNNEISEKSEIFDDQFSVERPDGSNFTLKIRSTKLEDSAMYFCASRLGQGLNGYTFGSGTRLTVV.

To note about this clone: Other DNA sequences in the same sample also yield this CDR3. This rearrangement joins TRBV10-3 to TRBJ2-3; 13 nucleotides line up with TRBD2. The CDR3 extends over 16 amino acids. The trim removed 2 bases at V and 1 base at J, leaving 0 bases unmatched. CDR1 and CDR2 (germline): ENHRY, SYGVKD. The DNA for the CDR3 is TGTGCCATCAGTGAGGGACTAGCGGGAGGCACAGATACGCAGTATTTT. Encoded protein: CAISEGLAGGTDTQYF.